The 20 T cell receptor beta chains below were found in one sample sequenced in a study of OX40 agonist ivuxolimab in advanced cancers. Library preparation used the immunoSEQ multiplex PCR assay. Drawn from immuneACCESS, this table holds only the in-frame rearrangements with V and J called that TCRdb kept. Clones are partly lost; checked studies trace under half to an unresolved V gene and leave the rest unexplained. The sample table records 25,000 to 30,000 clones; about 85% of these occur just once. Jointly, the top ten make up around a third of the sample. This sample comprised CD4+ or CD8+ T cells sorted from blood, obtained in a trial of the OX40 agonist ivuxolimab. The source of these receptors is an adult with an advanced solid tumor such as melanoma, head and neck, liver or kidney cancer.

This sequence joins TRBV27 and TRBJ2-1; D unresolved. Germline CDR1 is MNHEY and CDR2 is SMNVEV (reference sequence). V was pared by 0 bases and J by 9 bases, with 9 bases between. The CDR3 consists of 13 residues. CDR3 DNA sequence: TGTGCCAGCAGTTTATCCCCGGTTTTTGAGCAGTTCTTC. Amino acid sequence: CASSLSPVFEQFF.

The rearrangement links TRBV10-2 to TRBJ2-7, with 11 bases that match TRBD2. The ends lost 8 bases at V and 3 bases at J; junction bases unmatched: 9. CDR1 is WSHSY and CDR2 is SAAADI in the germline V gene. The CDR3 spans 15 residues. Here the CDR3 DNA reads TGCGCCAGCGGGGATACTAGCGGGGGTATCTACGAGCAGTACTTC. Protein sequence: CASGDTSGGIYEQYF.

The chain combines TRBV6-5 with TRBJ2-1; 7 positions match TRBD1. V was pared by 1 base and J by 5 bases, with 8 bases of the junction left unmatched. The CDR3 is 16 amino acids. Germline loops: CDR1 MNHEY, CDR2 SVGAGI. CDR3 sequence reads: CASSYWSRGRNNEQFF. The CDR3 DNA is TGTGCCAGCAGTTACTGGAGCAGGGGGAGAAACAATGAGCAGTTCTTC.

The CDR3 coding sequence is TGTGCCAGCAGTCTTGGGACTAGCGGGAAGACCCAGTACTTC. This translates into CASSLGTSGKTQYF. The chain recombines TRBV27 with TRBJ2-5; 13 nucleotides agree with TRBD2. Germline V gene sequence: CDR1 MNHEY, CDR2 SMNVEV (reference sequence). The CDR3 is 14 amino acids. V gave up 5 bases and J gave up 6 bases; unmatched junction bases: 3.

The chain is built from TRBV25-1 and TRBJ2-1; maybe TRBD1 (6 bases). This CDR3 contains 14 residues. Germline assignment: CDR1 MGHDK and CDR2 SYGVNS. The V end was cut by 7 bases, the J end by 4 bases, with 14 bases between. CDR3 in amino acids: CASTSGQGYNEQFF. In DNA form, the CDR3 reads TGTGCCAGCACCTCGGGACAAGGGTACAATGAGCAGTTCTTC. The entire variable domain, with the rest obtained from reference TRBV25-1 and TRBJ2-1, is as follows: EADIYQTPRYLVIGTGKKITLECSQTMGHDKMYWYQQDPGMELHLIHYSYGVNSTEKGDLSSESTVSRIRTEHFPLTLESARPSHTSQYLCASTSGQGYNEQFFGPGTRLTVL.

The rearrangement links TRBV7-8 to TRBJ2-7, with TRBD1 matching 8 bases. Trimming at V came to 3 bases and at J to 3 bases, leaving 4 bases not matched to a gene. The CDR3 is 14 amino acids. Germline loops: CDR1 SGHVS, CDR2 FQNEAQ. CDR3 in amino acids: CASSLRQGSYEQYF. As DNA, the CDR3 is TGTGCCAGCAGCTTGCGACAGGGGAGCTACGAGCAGTACTTC.

V and J are TRBV6-1 and TRBJ2-1, with no clear D. Between the trimmed V and J ends, which lost 7 bases and 8 bases, there was a span of 21 bases. The V gene's germline CDR1 is MNHNS and CDR2 SASEGT. The CDR3 is made up of 15 amino acids. CDR3: CASNPHQVGLDEQFF. The CDR3 DNA reads as TGTGCCAGCAACCCTCATCAAGTGGGTCTCGATGAGCAGTTCTTC.

The gene calls are TRBV15 and TRBJ2-7; D is unclear. The CDR3 length is 12 residues. In germline, CDR1 is LNHNV, CDR2 YYDKDF (reference sequence). V shed 0 bases and J shed 4 bases, with 4 bases lying between them. CDR3 in DNA: TGTGCCACCAGCAGAGATTATTACGAGCAGTACTTC. Translated, it gives CATSRDYYEQYF.

The chain uses TRBV11-1 and TRBJ2-3; 10 positions agree with TRBD2. This CDR3 has 16 residues. Germline V lookup: CDR1 SGHAT, CDR2 FQDESV (reference sequence). The V gene end was trimmed by 5 bases and the J gene end by 0 bases; junction bases not matched to a gene: 5. CDR3 sequence reads: CASSPALAGSTDTQYF. The DNA for the CDR3 is TGTGCCAGCAGCCCGGCACTAGCGGGAAGCACAGATACGCAGTATTTT. Complete variable domain (other parts from reference TRBV11-1 and TRBJ2-3): EAEVAQSPRYKITEKSQAVAFWCDPISGHATLYWYRQILGQGPELLVQFQDESVVDDSQLPKDRFSAERLKGVDSTLKIQPAELGDSAMYLCASSPALAGSTDTQYFGPGTRLTVL.

The chain recombines TRBV19 with TRBJ2-7; 9 bases align to TRBD2. The CDR3 length is 15 residues. Trimming took 6 bases from V and 6 from J; bases not matched to a gene: 12. Germline V gene sequence: CDR1 LNHDA, CDR2 SQIVND (reference sequence). CDR3 DNA: TGTGCCAGTAGCATTAGCGGGACTAGCAGGACCGAGCAGTACTTC. Translated, it gives CASSISGTSRTEQYF.

This sequence joins TRBV10-3 and TRBJ2-7; D assignment may be TRBD1 or TRBD2 (5 bases each). The germline CDR1 and CDR2 sequences are ENHRY and SYGVKD. The CDR3 spans 16 residues. The ends were cut back, 1 base at V and 3 bases at J, with 16 bases in the middle. In nucleotides, the CDR3 is TGTGCCATCAGTGAGTTACCGGGACCGAACTTCTACGAGCAGTACTTC. It yields the protein CAISELPGPNFYEQYF.

This rearrangement joins TRBV6-5 to TRBJ1-4; no firm D call. Between the trimmed V and J ends, which lost 11 bases and 0 bases, there was a span of 7 bases. This CDR3 has 12 amino acids. CDR1 and CDR2 from the germline V gene are MNHEY and SVGAGI. The CDR3 loop is CAFRATNEKLFF. The CDR3 nucleotides read TGTGCCTTCCGTGCAACTAATGAAAAACTGTTTTTT.

This clone ranks as medium-sized. The CDR3 sequence is CASSPEGGDTDTQYF. CDR3 coding DNA: TGTGCCAGCAGCCCAGAGGGCGGGGACACAGATACGCAGTATTTT. The chain carries TRBV9 and TRBJ2-3, with a possible D match to TRBD2 (6 bases). Per the germline V gene, CDR1 is SGDLS and CDR2 is YYNGEE. The CDR3 is made up of 15 amino acids. V lost 4 bases and J lost 2, with 14 bases in between.

This clone occurred once. The chain is built from TRBV2 and TRBJ2-6; D uncertain. The CDR3 is 18 amino acids. The ends were cut back, 0 bases at V and 4 bases at J, with 16 bases in the middle. From germline, CDR1 is SNHLY and CDR2 FYNNEI. This CDR3 reads CASSEAREFARGANVLTF. The CDR3 DNA is TGTGCCAGCAGTGAAGCCCGTGAGTTCGCGCGGGGGGCCAACGTCCTGACTTTC. Variable domain in full (rest from reference TRBV2 and TRBJ2-6): EPEVTQTPSHQVTQMGQEVILRCVPISNHLYFYWYRQILGQKVEFLVSFYNNEISEKSEIFDDQFSVERPDGSNFTLKIRSTKLEDSAMYFCASSEAREFARGANVLTFGAGSRLTVL.

The rearrangement links TRBV2 to TRBJ2-4; no clear D. This CDR3 has 14 amino acids. Trimming stripped 3 bases from V and 0 bases from J, with 6 bases between. CDR1 SNHLY and CDR2 FYNNEI come from the germline V gene. This chain's CDR3 is CASSDRIAKNIQYF. The CDR3 DNA follows: TGTGCCAGCAGTGACAGAATAGCCAAAAACATTCAGTACTTC.

The chain is built from TRBV7-9 and TRBJ1-1; D is possibly TRBD1 (6 bases). Trimming stripped 1 base from V and 1 base from J, with 10 bases between. CDR1 is SEHNR, CDR2 FQNEAQ, per germline (reference sequence). The CDR3 is made up of 15 amino acids. The CDR3 bases are TGTGCCAGCAGCTTAGTGGGACAAGGGAACACTGAAGCTTTCTTT. Its translation is CASSLVGQGNTEAFF.

This clone was picked up one time. This chain uses TRBV9 with TRBJ1-1; unclear D gene. The CDR3 contains 14 residues. With 4 bases removed from V and 4 bases from J, the gap between germline ends came to 14 bases. Germline assignment: CDR1 SGDLS and CDR2 YYNGEE. In DNA form, the CDR3 reads TGTGCCAGCAGCCTCGGGGTAGATGGCACTGAAGCTTTCTTT. The encoded protein is CASSLGVDGTEAFF.

This clone was seen just once. V and J are TRBV19 and TRBJ2-1, with D uncertain. CDR1 is LNHDA and CDR2 is SQIVND in the germline V gene (reference sequence). The CDR3 runs 12 residues. Trimming took 5 bases from V and 4 from J, leaving 6 bases between them. The CDR3 loop is CASSFDYNEQFF. CDR3 DNA sequence: TGTGCCAGTAGTTTCGATTACAATGAGCAGTTCTTC.

V usage is TRBV27 and J usage is TRBJ1-4; a weak D match, TRBD1 (5 bases). V gave up 7 bases and J gave up 12 bases, with 18 bases separating them. The CDR3 totals 13 residues. Germline V CDR1 and CDR2: MNHEY, SMNVEV (reference sequence). As DNA, the CDR3 is TGTGCCAGCACATCCTGGGGTGAGGGGCAACTGTTTTTT. Translated, it gives CASTSWGEGQLFF.

By proportion, this clone is medium-sized (0.01 to 0.1%). V gene TRBV7-9 combines with J gene TRBJ2-5, with D hard to call. Germline V gene data show CDR1 as SEHNR and CDR2 as FQNEAQ (reference sequence). The CDR3 extends over 14 amino acids. V was cut by 5 bases and J by 0 bases, with 10 bases left in between. The CDR3 nucleotides read TGTGCCAGCAGCCCGGAGTTGTACCAAGAGACCCAGTACTTC. It is translated as CASSPELYQETQYF.